This T cell receptor (beta chain) was retrieved from a study of T cell responses to AZD1222 COVID-19 vaccine. Trimming took off 6 bases at V and 5 bases at J, with 19 bases between the two ends. This CDR3 region has 15 residues. Germline CDR1 is SQVTM and CDR2 is ANQGSEA. To note about this clone: The antigen is unknown.

Profiled with immunoSEQ multiplex PCR; TCRdb holds only in-frame clones, not every one. The table has 150,000 to 200,000 clones, around 94% seen once. Overall study findings and caveats: Across spike, vaccine-associated CD4 TCRs were found, dominant at 160-218 and 743-854. Samples come after the peak T cell response, not at day 14.

The input for sequencing was peripheral blood, taken on day 0 of AZD1222 vaccination. The V and J genes are TRBV29-1 and TRBJ1-4; the D is unclear. The receptor's source is an adult in good health. CDR3 region: CSVLLVRDWNEKLFF. The CDR3 nucleotides read TGCAGCGTCCTTTTAGTGAGAGACTGGAATGAAAAACTGTTTTTT. The full variable domain, its missing parts supplied by reference TRBV29-1 and TRBJ1-4, is SAVISQKPSRDICQRGTSLTIQCQVDSQVTMMFWYRQQPGQSLTLIATANQGSEATYESGFVIDKFPISRPNLTFSTLTVSNMSPEDSSIYLCSVLLVRDWNEKLFFGSGTQLSVL.